This TCR beta chain came from a study of blood T cell repertoires in COVID-19. The sample holds a few counts of this clone. Sequencing was performed with immunoSEQ multiplex PCR; in TCRdb, only in-frame clones are kept and a portion is missing. The sample includes roughly 230,000 clones, 84% of them seen just once. There are 12 residues in the CDR3. Germline V gene lookup returns CDR1 LNHDA and CDR2 SQIVND (reference sequence). The ends were cut back, 10 bases at V and 2 bases at J, with 10 bases in the middle. Sequencing was done on a sample of peripheral blood. The clonotype comes from a woman older than 75 with COVID-19, enrolled during active disease. The rearrangement links TRBV19 to TRBJ2-3; weak D call: TRBD2 (6 bases). In nucleotides, the CDR3 is TGTGCCACCGCGGACTACACAGATACGCAGTATTTT. Protein sequence: CATADYTDTQYF.